This T cell receptor (beta chain) was sequenced during a study of early T cells in non-severe SARS-CoV-2 infection. Study summary: Sequenced material consisted of bulk RNA (from unsorted whole blood), and chains were unpaired.

The protocol attached unique molecular identifiers to individual cDNA molecules. MiXCR was run by TCRdb on the 5' RACE reads, yielding one entry per CDR3 protein. In the table there are more than 55,000 distinct CDR3 sequences, approximately 6% of which are singletons. Overall study findings and caveats: Matching against VDJdb likely underestimated virus-specific expansions, favoring anti-spike CD8.

V lost 3 bases and J lost 5, with 10 bases in between. The CDR3 has 13 residues. Germline values: CDR1 MGHDK, CDR2 SYGVNS. This clonotype appeared many times. The antigen is undetermined. This specimen consisted of whole blood, obtained at baseline. The V call is TRBV25-1, the J call TRBJ1-2, with D possibly TRBD1 on 5 matching bases. The clonotype was recovered from an adult who was a healthcare worker with PCR-confirmed SARS-CoV-2 infection or an uninfected control (not recorded which). In nucleotides, the CDR3 is TGTGCCAGCAGTGAGGCAGGGAGGTATGGCTACACCTTC. It specifies CASSEAGRYGYTF.